Shown below are 10 T cell receptor beta chains from a single sample sequenced in a study of cytomegalovirus exposure and HLA in healthy donors. Some clones are missing from TCRdb's copy, which holds only in-frame ones; the method was immunoSEQ multiplex PCR. The repertoire consists of some 270,000 clones, with 86% occurring once and the leading ten covering roughly 0.99%. Sample: PBMCs. These receptors originate from a woman under 30 in good health and CMV-seronegative.

This chain connects TRBV27 to TRBJ1-2; 9 nucleotides match TRBD1. The junction had 9 bases not matched to a gene; V was cut back by 5 bases and J by 5 bases. Germline values: CDR1 MNHEY, CDR2 SMNVEV (reference sequence). The CDR3 spans 15 residues. Written as DNA, the CDR3 is TGTGCCAGCAGTCTACGCCCCGGGACAGGGTATGGCTACACCTTC. It translates to CASSLRPGTGYGYTF.

A remark on this clone: Relative to the germline gene, one junction end is altered; a read error may explain this. Here the CDR3 DNA reads TGTGCCAGCAGCCCCGGGCAGGGCTCCAACGAGCAGTACTTC. Its protein is CASSPGQGSNEQYF. This sequence joins TRBV7-6 and TRBJ2-7, with TRBD1 as a possible D gene (5 bases). Germline CDR1 SGHVS, CDR2 FNYEAQ. This CDR3 region has 14 residues.

The chain combines TRBV9 with TRBJ1-4; no reliable D call. The germline V gene has CDR1 SGDLS and CDR2 YYNGEE. The CDR3 extends over 14 amino acids. The V end lost 0 bases, the J end lost 8 bases, and 11 bases lay between the germline ends. The CDR3 coding sequence is TGTGCCAGCAGCGTAGCGGCGGGTCGGGAAAAACTGTTTTTT. Amino acids: CASSVAAGREKLFF.

The V gene is TRBV9, the J gene TRBJ2-2, with TRBD2 as a possible D gene (6 bases). Germline V CDR1 and CDR2: SGDLS, YYNGEE. V gave up 0 bases and J gave up 9 bases, with 18 bases separating them. The CDR3 has 16 amino acids. The CDR3 protein is CASSVGVGGWTWELFF. DNA of the CDR3: TGTGCCAGCAGCGTAGGGGTCGGGGGTTGGACCTGGGAGCTGTTTTTT.

The chain uses TRBV6-1 and TRBJ2-7; 7 positions agree with TRBD2. Germline V CDR1 and CDR2: MNHNS, SASEGT. With 2 bases clipped from V and 5 bases from J, the junction kept 9 bases outside the gene matches. The CDR3 is 15 residues long. In DNA form, the CDR3 reads TGTGCCAGCAGTGAATCCTGGGAGGGGTGGAACGAGCAGTACTTC. This sequence encodes CASSESWEGWNEQYF.

The rearrangement joins TRBV11-1 to TRBJ2-4; D is possibly TRBD1 (6 bases). CDR1 is SGHAT and CDR2 is FQDESV in the germline V gene (reference sequence). This CDR3 has 14 amino acids. Trimming cost V 2 bases and J 8 bases, with 13 bases left between them. CDR3 sequence reads: CASSLYTGQDIQYF. In DNA, the CDR3 is TGTGCCAGCAGCTTATACACAGGGCAGGACATTCAGTACTTC.

The genes are TRBV10-3 and TRBJ1-5; 9 bases map to TRBD1. The germline gives CDR1 ENHRY, CDR2 SYGVKD. Trimming cost V 0 bases and J 6 bases; bases outside gene matches: 3. The CDR3 consists of 15 residues. CDR3 residues: CAISESPGQGQPQHF. The CDR3 DNA reads as TGTGCCATCAGTGAGTCTCCGGGACAGGGTCAGCCCCAGCATTTT.

The chain uses TRBV5-1 and TRBJ2-2; 8 bases fit TRBD1. The CDR3 is 16 amino acids. The V segment lost 1 base and the J segment 1 base; nucleotides outside the gene matches: 3. Germline V lookup: CDR1 SGHRS, CDR2 YFSETQ. This chain's CDR3 is CASSLRQGRNTGELFF. CDR3 DNA: TGCGCCAGCAGCTTGAGACAGGGGAGGAACACCGGGGAGCTGTTTTTT.

This chain links TRBV6-5 with TRBJ2-2; TRBD1 matches 7 bases. V shed 11 bases and J 8 bases; nucleotides not matched to a gene: 11. CDR3 length equals 13 residues. Per the germline V gene, CDR1 is MNHEY and CDR2 is SVGAGI. CDR3 loop: CAARTGAAGELFF. In DNA form, the CDR3 reads TGTGCCGCCCGCACAGGGGCGGCGGGGGAGCTGTTTTTT.

This clone came up a few times. V usage is TRBV5-1 and J usage is TRBJ1-2; 8 positions agree with TRBD1. With 10 bases clipped from V and 3 bases from J, the junction kept 2 bases outside the gene matches. CDR3 size: 11 residues. The germline V gene encodes CDR1 SGHRS and CDR2 YFSETQ. In nucleotides, the CDR3 is TGCGCCGGACAGGGCCACTATGGCTACACCTTC. This translates into CAGQGHYGYTF. The full variable domain, with the rest looked up from reference TRBV5-1 and TRBJ1-2, is KAGVTQTPRYLIKTRGQQVTLSCSPISGHRSVSWYQQTPGQGLQFLFEYFSETQRNKGNFPGRFSGRQFSNSRSEMNVSTLELGDSALYLCAGQGHYGYTFGSGTRLTVV.